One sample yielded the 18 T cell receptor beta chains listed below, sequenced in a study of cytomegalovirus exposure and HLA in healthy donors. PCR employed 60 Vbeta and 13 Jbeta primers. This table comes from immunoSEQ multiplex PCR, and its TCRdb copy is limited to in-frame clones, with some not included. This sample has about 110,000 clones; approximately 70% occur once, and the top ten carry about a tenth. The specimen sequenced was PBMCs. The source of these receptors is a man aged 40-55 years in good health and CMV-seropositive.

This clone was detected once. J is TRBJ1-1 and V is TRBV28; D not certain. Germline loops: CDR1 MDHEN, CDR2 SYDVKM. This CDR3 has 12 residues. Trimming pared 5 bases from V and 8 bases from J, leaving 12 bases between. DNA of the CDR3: TGTGCCAGCAGTCTTGCGCGGCTAGAAGCTTTCTTT. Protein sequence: CASSLARLEAFF.

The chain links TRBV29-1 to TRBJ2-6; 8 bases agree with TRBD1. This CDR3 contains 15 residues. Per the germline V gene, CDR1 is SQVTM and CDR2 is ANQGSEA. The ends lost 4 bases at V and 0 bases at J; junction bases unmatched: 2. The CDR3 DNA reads TGCAGCGTTGCGGGACAGGTCTCTGGGGCCAACGTCCTGACTTTC. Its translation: CSVAGQVSGANVLTF. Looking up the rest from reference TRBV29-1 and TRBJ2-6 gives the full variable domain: SAVISQKPSRDICQRGTSLTIQCQVDSQVTMMFWYRQQPGQSLTLIATANQGSEATYESGFVIDKFPISRPNLTFSTLTVSNMSPEDSSIYLCSVAGQVSGANVLTFGAGSRLTVL.

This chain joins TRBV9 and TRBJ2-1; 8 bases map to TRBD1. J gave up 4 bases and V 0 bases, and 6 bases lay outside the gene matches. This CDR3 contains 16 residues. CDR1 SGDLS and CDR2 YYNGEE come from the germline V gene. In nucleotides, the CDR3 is TGTGCCAGCAGCGTAGATGGGACAGGCATTTACAATGAGCAGTTCTTC. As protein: CASSVDGTGIYNEQFF.

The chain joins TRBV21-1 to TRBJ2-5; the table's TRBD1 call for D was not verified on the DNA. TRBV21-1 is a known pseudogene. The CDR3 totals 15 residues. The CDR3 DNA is TGTGCCAGCAGCGCGGCTGGACAGCCCCAAGAGACCCAGTACTTC. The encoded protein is CASSAAGQPQETQYF.

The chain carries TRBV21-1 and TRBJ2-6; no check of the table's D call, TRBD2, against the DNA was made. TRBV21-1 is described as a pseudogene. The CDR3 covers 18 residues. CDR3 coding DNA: TGTGCCAGCAGCAAAGACGGGAGGGCCATGGCTGGGGCCAACGTCCTGACTTTC. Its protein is CASSKDGRAMAGANVLTF.

CDR3 DNA sequence: TGTGCCACCAGCAGTCGCGGACAGGGGAATAGTGAGACCCAGTACTTC. This gives the protein CATSSRGQGNSETQYF. V and J are TRBV15 and TRBJ2-5; the match to TRBD1 covers 9 bases. The CDR3 is made up of 16 amino acids. With V trimmed by 3 bases and J by 5 bases, 10 bases remained unmatched. From germline, CDR1 is LNHNV and CDR2 YYDKDF (reference sequence).

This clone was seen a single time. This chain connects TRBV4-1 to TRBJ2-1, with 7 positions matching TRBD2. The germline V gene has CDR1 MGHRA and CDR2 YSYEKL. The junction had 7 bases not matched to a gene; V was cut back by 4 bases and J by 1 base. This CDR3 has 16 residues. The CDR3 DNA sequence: TGCGCCAGCAGCCGCTTTACTAGCGATTCCTACAATGAGCAGTTCTTC. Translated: CASSRFTSDSYNEQFF.

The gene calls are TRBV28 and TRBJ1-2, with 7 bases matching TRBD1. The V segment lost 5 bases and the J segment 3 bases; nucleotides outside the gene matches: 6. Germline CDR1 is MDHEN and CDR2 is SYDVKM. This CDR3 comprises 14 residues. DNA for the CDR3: TGTGCCAGCAGTCGGGACAGCACACACTATGGCTACACCTTC. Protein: CASSRDSTHYGYTF.

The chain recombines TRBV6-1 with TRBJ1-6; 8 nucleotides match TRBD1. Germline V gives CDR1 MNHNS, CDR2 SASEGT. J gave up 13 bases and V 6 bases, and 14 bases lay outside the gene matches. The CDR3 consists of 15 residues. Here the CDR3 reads CASRERETGALPLHF. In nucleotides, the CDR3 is TGTGCCAGCAGGGAAAGGGAGACAGGGGCTCTGCCCCTCCACTTT.

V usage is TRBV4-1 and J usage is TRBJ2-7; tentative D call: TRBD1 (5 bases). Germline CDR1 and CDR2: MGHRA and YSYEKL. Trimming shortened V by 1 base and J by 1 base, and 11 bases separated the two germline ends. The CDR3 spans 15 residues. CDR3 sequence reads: CASSQGQGGSYEQYF. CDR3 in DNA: TGCGCCAGCAGCCAAGGCCAGGGTGGTTCCTACGAGCAGTACTTC.

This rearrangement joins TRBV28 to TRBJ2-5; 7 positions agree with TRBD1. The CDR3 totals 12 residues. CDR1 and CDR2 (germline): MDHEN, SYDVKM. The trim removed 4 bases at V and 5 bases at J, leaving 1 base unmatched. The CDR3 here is CASSSRGETQYF. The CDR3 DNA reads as TGTGCCAGCAGTTCCAGGGGGGAGACCCAGTACTTC.

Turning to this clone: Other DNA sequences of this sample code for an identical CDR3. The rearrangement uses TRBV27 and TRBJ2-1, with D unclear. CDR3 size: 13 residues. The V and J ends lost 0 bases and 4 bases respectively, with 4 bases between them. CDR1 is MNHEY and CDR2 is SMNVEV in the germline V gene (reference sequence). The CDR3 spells CASSLSSYNEQFF. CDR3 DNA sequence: TGTGCCAGCAGTTTATCTAGTTACAATGAGCAGTTCTTC.

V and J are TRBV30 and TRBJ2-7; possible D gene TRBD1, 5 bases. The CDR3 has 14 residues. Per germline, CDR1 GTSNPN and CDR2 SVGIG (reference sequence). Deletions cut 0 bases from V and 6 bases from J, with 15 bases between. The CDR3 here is CAWSVRARVFEQYF. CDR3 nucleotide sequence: TGTGCCTGGAGTGTACGCGCCAGGGTTTTCGAGCAGTACTTC.

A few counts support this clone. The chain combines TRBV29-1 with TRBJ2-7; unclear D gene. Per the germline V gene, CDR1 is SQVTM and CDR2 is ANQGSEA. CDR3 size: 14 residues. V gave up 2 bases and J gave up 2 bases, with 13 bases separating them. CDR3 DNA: TGCAGCGTTGAACAGGAAGAGACGGCCTACGAGCAGTACTTC. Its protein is CSVEQEETAYEQYF.

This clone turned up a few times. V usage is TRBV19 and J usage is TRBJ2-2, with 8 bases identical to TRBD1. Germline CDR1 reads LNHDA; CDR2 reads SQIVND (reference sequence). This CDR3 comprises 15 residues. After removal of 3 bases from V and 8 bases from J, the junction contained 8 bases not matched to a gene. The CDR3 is CASSIQGALAGELFF. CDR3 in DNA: TGTGCCAGTAGTATCCAGGGGGCCCTTGCAGGGGAGCTGTTTTTT.

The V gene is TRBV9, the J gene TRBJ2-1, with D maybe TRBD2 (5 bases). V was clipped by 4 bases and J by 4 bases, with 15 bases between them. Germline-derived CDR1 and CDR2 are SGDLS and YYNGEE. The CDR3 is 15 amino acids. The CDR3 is CASSRSGASYNEQFF. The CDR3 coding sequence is TGTGCCAGCAGCAGAAGCGGCGCTTCGTACAATGAGCAGTTCTTC.

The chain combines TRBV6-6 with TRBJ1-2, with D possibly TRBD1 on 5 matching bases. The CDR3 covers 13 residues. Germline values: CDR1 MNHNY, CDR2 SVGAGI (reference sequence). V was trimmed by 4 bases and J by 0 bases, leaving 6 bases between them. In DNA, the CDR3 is TGTGCCAGCAGTTCAGGGTCTAACTATGGCTACACCTTC. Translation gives CASSSGSNYGYTF.

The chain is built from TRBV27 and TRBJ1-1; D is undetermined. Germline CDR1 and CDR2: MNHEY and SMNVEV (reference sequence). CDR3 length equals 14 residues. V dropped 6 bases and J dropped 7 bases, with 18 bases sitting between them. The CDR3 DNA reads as TGTGCCAGCAGAGTCGCCCCGGGATGGGTTGAAGCTTTCTTT. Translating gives CASRVAPGWVEAFF.